This T cell receptor (beta chain) was sequenced in a study of blood T cell repertoires in COVID-19. As for the study in general: The study drew acute and convalescent COVID-19 samples from the United States, Italy and Spain. The analysed material was cDNA or gDNA that came from T cells, B-cell-depleted T cells, or PBMCs.

In the study's own analysis: Reference gene primer amplification gave nucleated cell count estimates. The protocol was immunoSEQ multiplex PCR, while the TCRdb copy is restricted to in-frame clones and leaves out a portion. V and J calls and clone size are given by that table; D and trimming were obtained from the DNA. The repertoire holds tens of thousands of clones, about 82% seen once, with 35% to 45% in the top ten. The CDR3 is 12 residues long. CDR1 and CDR2 (germline): SNHLY, FYNNEI. V was clipped by 7 bases and J by 6 bases, with 12 bases between them. The TCR was taken from a human donor in a cohort sampled during active COVID-19. This rearrangement joins TRBV2 to TRBJ2-5; D is unresolved. Material for sequencing was peripheral blood. The CDR3 loop is CASTDNLQTQYF. CDR3 coding DNA: TGTGCCAGCACCGACAACCTTCAGACCCAGTACTTC.